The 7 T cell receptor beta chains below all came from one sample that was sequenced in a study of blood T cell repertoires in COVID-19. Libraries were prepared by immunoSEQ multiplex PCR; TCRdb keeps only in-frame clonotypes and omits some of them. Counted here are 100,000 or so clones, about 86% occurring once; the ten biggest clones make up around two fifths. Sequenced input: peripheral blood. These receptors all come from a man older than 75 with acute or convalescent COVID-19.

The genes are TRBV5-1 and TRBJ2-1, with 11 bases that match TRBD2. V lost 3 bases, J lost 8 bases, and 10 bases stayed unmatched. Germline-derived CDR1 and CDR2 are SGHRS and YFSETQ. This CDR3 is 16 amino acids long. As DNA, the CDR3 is TGCGCCAGCAGCTCCGGACTAGCGGGTGGCGGTCATGAGCAGTTCTTC. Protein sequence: CASSSGLAGGGHEQFF.

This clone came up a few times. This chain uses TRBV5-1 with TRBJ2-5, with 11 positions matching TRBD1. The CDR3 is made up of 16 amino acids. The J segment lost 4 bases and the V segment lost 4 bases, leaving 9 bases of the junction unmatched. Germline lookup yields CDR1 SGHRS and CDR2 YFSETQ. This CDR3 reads CASSTPTGTGGETQYF. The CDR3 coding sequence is TGCGCCAGCAGCACCCCTACCGGGACAGGGGGAGAGACCCAGTACTTC.

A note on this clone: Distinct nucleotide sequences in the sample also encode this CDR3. The CDR3 bases are TGTGCCTGGAGTCTCGGGAATTCACCCCTCCACTTT. This codes for CAWSLGNSPLHF. The chain combines TRBV30 with TRBJ1-6, with D unresolved. The germline V gene has CDR1 GTSNPN and CDR2 SVGIG (reference sequence). The V end lost 2 bases, the J end lost 7 bases, and 6 bases lay between the germline ends. This CDR3 is 12 amino acids long.

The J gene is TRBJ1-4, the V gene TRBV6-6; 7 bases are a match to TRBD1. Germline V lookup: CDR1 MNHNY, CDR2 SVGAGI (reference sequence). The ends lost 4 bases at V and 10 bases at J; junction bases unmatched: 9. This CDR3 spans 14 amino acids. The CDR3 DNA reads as TGTGCCAGCAGTTCCGGGACAGAGGGAGGAAAACTGTTTTTT. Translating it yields CASSSGTEGGKLFF.

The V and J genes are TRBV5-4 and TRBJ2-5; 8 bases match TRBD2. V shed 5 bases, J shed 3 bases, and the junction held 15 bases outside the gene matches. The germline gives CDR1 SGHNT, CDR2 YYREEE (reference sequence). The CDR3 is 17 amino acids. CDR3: CASSPGTRGGGKETQYF. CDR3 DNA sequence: TGTGCCAGCAGTCCCGGGACTAGAGGGGGAGGGAAAGAGACCCAGTACTTC.

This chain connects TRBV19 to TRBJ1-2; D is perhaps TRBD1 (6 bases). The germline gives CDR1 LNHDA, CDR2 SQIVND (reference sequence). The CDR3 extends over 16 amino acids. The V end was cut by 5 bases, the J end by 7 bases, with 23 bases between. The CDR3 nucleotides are TGTGCCAGTAGTTCCCCCTCGGGGGGGGCACCCTCTGGCTACACCTTC. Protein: CASSSPSGGAPSGYTF.

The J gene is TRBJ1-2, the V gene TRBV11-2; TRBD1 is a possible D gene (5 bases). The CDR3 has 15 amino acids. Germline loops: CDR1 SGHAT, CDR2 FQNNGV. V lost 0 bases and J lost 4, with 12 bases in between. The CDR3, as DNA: TGTGCCAGCAGCTTAGACCAGGGTTCGCTCTATGGCTACACCTTC. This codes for CASSLDQGSLYGYTF.